This T cell receptor beta chain was observed in a study of T cells in Graves' hyperthyroidism and ophthalmopathy. Uncontrolled infection, other autoimmune disease, pregnancy or lactation disqualified patients from enrolment. With 0 bases removed from V and 8 bases from J, the gap between germline ends came to 10 bases. Per germline, CDR1 DFQATT and CDR2 SNEGSKA (reference sequence). The CDR3 runs 12 residues. Amplified regions were TCR beta CDR3 sequences from RNA transcripts. First-round RT-PCR targeting the TCR CDR3 was performed with the HTBI primer set. TCRdb reprocessed the multiplex PCR reads via MiXCR and lists one record per CDR3 protein. The table records about 560,000 distinct CDR3 sequences, about 15% of them present only once.

The specimen was blood. The gene calls are TRBV20-1 and TRBJ1-2, with D perhaps TRBD1 (5 bases). The TCR comes from a woman in her twenties or thirties with Graves' hyperthyroidism. The CDR3 loop reads CSARDPGGGYTF. The CDR3 region has the DNA TGCAGTGCTAGAGATCCCGGGGGAGGCTACACCTTC.